The rows below give T cell receptor beta chains drawn from one sample of a study of blood T cell repertoires in COVID-19. Libraries were prepared by immunoSEQ multiplex PCR; TCRdb keeps only in-frame clonotypes and omits some of them. The sample includes around 230,000 clones, approximately 84% of them seen just once. What was sequenced was peripheral blood. The source of these receptors is a man aged 50 or older with COVID-19, enrolled during active disease. Both conserved end residues are part of each CDR3. The order of the fields is V gene, clone size, D gene, J gene, CDR3 DNA, CDR3 protein. A D gene is named only where the DNA matches it firmly. The size entry is marked missing in some rows and otherwise reads once, few, many or a size class.

TRBV28	once	TRBD1	TRBJ1-5	TGTGCCAGCAGTTCACTCCTACAGGGGTTGGGCAATCAGCCCCAGCATTTT	CASSSLLQGLGNQPQHF
TRBV18	NA	TRBD1	TRBJ2-7	TGTGCCAGCTCACCCGGGACAGCCTACGAGCAGTACTTC	CASSPGTAYEQYF
TRBV19	NA	TRBD1	TRBJ2-1	TGTGCCAGTAGTGCCGGGACAGGGAGTAACAATGAGCAGTTCTTC	CASSAGTGSNNEQFF
TRBV7-6	NA	TRBD2	TRBJ2-7	TGTGCCAGCACTAACGGAGTACTAGCGGGAGTTGACGAGCAGTACTTC	CASTNGVLAGVDEQYF
TRBV12-3/TRBV12-4	NA	NA	TRBJ2-5	TGTGCCAGCAGACGGGACACCAAAGAGACCCAGTACTTC	CASRRDTKETQYF
TRBV28	NA	NA	TRBJ1-1	TGTGCCAGCAGTTACTCGAGGAAGAAAGCTTTCTTT	CASSYSRKKAFF
TRBV6-5	NA	TRBD1	TRBJ1-2	TGTGCCAGCAGTTACTCTTGGGACAGTAACTATGGCTACACCTTC	CASSYSWDSNYGYTF
TRBV2	once	TRBD1	TRBJ2-3	TGTGCCAGCAGGCGGGACAGGGGCACAGATACGCAGTATTTT	CASRRDRGTDTQYF
TRBV18	NA	NA	TRBJ1-2	TGTGCCAGCTCACCACCACAGGCCTACTATGGCTACACCTTC	CASSPPQAYYGYTF
TRBV6-4	NA	TRBD1	TRBJ1-4	TGTGCCAGTTACCGGGACAGGGGCTTAATTTCGAAACTGTTTTTT	CASYRDRGLISKLFF
TRBV4-1	once	NA	TRBJ1-1	TGCGCCAGCAGCCCTACCCTACTGAACACTGAAGCTTTCTTT	CASSPTLLNTEAFF
TRBV27	NA	NA	TRBJ2-1	TGTGCCAGCAGGACGCCCCATGGGCAGCAGTTCTTC	CASRTPHGQQFF
TRBV6-1	NA	NA	TRBJ1-1	TGTGCCAGCAGTGAGACACAGAACACTGAAGCTTTCTTT	CASSETQNTEAFF
TRBV27	NA	TRBD2	TRBJ2-2	TGTGCCAGCAGTTTACGTTCGGGAGGGCCAACCGGGGAGCTGTTTTTT	CASSLRSGGPTGELFF
TRBV15	NA	TRBD1	TRBJ2-6	TGTGCCACCAGTGGACAGGGATCCTCCTCTGGGGCCAACGTCCTGACTTTC	CATSGQGSSSGANVLTF
TRBV27	NA	TRBD1	TRBJ2-7	TGTGCCAGCAGTCCTAACATGGGACAGGGGGCCAACGAGCAGTACTTC	CASSPNMGQGANEQYF
TRBV19	NA	NA	TRBJ2-2	TGTGCCAGTAGTAGCCAGGGGACCCAAAACACCGGGGAGCTGTTTTTT	CASSSQGTQNTGELFF
TRBV7-9	NA	TRBD2	TRBJ2-3	TGTGCCAGCAGCTCGATGACTAGGCGGGGGGTCCTCGCCCCTGATACGCAGTATTTT	CASSSMTRRGVLAPDTQYF
TRBV3-1/TRBV3-2	NA	TRBD2	TRBJ2-5	TGTGCCAGCAGCCGACTTACAGGGACTAGCGGGGGAGGAGAGACCCAGTACTTC	CASSRLTGTSGGGETQYF
TRBV27	NA	NA	TRBJ2-7	TGTGCCAGCAGTTTAATGCAGCGAAGTTACGAGCAGTACTTC	CASSLMQRSYEQYF
TRBV2	NA	NA	TRBJ1-4	TGTGCCAGCAGGCCCGCAGGGGCAATAAGAGTCAGTGAAAAACTGTTTTTT	CASRPAGAIRVSEKLFF
TRBV24-1	NA	TRBD2	TRBJ2-1	TGTGCCACCAGTGATTTGCCCTGGACTAGCGGGAGTAAAAACGAGTACAATGAGCAGTTCTTC	CATSDLPWTSGSKNEYNEQFF
TRBV4-1	NA	NA	TRBJ2-1	TGCGCCAGCAGCCAAGGACGGGATCGCAACAATGAGCAGTTCTTC	CASSQGRDRNNEQFF
TRBV4-3	NA	TRBD2	TRBJ2-1	TGCGCCAGCAGCTCGGGACTAGCGGGGGTTACCTACAATGAGCAGTTCTTC	CASSSGLAGVTYNEQFF
TRBV3-1/TRBV3-2	NA	NA	TRBJ2-2	TGTGCCAGCAGCCAACGGGGGGCAGGTACCGGGGAGCTGTTTTTT	CASSQRGAGTGELFF
TRBV4-1	once	NA	TRBJ2-6	TGCGCCAGCAGCCAGGTCACCGCAGAGAGGAGAGGCTCTGGGGCCAACGTCCTGACTTTC	CASSQVTAERRGSGANVLTF
TRBV7-3	NA	NA	TRBJ1-1	TGTGCCAGCAGCGCCCAGTGGAACACTGAAGCTTTCTTT	CASSAQWNTEAFF
TRBV7-2	few	NA	TRBJ1-5	TGTGCCAGCAGCTTAGAACGTGGAGGCAATCAGCCCCAGCATTTT	CASSLERGGNQPQHF
TRBV7-2	NA	NA	TRBJ1-2	TGTGCCAGCAGCTCTACTATAACCCAACACAGGGTTAGGTATGGCTACACCTTC	CASSSTITQHRVRYGYTF
TRBV12-3/TRBV12-4	NA	NA	TRBJ1-5	TGTGCCAGCAGACGTATCAGGGAGGCGCCCCAGCATTTT	CASRRIREAPQHF
TRBV7-2	NA	TRBD1	TRBJ2-3	TGTGCCAGCAGCTTAACACCGGACAGGGAGGATACGCAGTATTTT	CASSLTPDREDTQYF
TRBV7-9	NA	NA	TRBJ1-6	TGTGCCAGCACCCCGGGGGGCTCTTGGAATTCACCCCTCCACTTT	CASTPGGSWNSPLHF
TRBV6-2/TRBV6-3	NA	NA	TRBJ1-5	TGTGCCAGCAGTTACTCGGCTGTCCAGCATTTT	CASSYSAVQHF
TRBV7-8	NA	TRBD1	TRBJ2-7	TGTGCCAGCAGCTTATGGGGACAGGGGGCTTACGAGCAGTACTTC	CASSLWGQGAYEQYF
TRBV7-8	NA	TRBD2	TRBJ2-1	TGTGCCAGCAGCTTATCGACTAGCGGGAGGGGTAGAGATGAGCAGTTCTTC	CASSLSTSGRGRDEQFF
TRBV7-9	NA	TRBD2	TRBJ2-1	TGTGCCAGCAGCTTATCTAGCGGGAGTAACAATGAGCAGTTCTTC	CASSLSSGSNNEQFF
TRBV3-1/TRBV3-2	once	NA	TRBJ1-4	TGTGCCAGCAGCCGTCGACAGGCGGCAACTAATGAAAAACTGTTTTTT	CASSRRQAATNEKLFF
TRBV30	NA	TRBD1	TRBJ2-2	TGTGCCTGGCGTAGACAGGGTCCCACCGGGGAGCTGTTTTTT	CAWRRQGPTGELFF
TRBV28	NA	NA	TRBJ1-5	TGTGCCAGCAGACTTACAGGGTTTAGCAATCAGCCCCAGCATTTT	CASRLTGFSNQPQHF
TRBV30	NA	NA	TRBJ1-5	TGTGCCTGGGGGATGGGTCTGGAGCAGCCCCAGCATTTT	CAWGMGLEQPQHF
TRBV6-6	NA	NA	TRBJ1-2	TGTGCCAGCAGCAAAAACTATGGCTACACCTTC	CASSKNYGYTF
TRBV19	few	NA	TRBJ1-4	TGTGCCAGTAGCATATCCGAGACAGCTAATGAAAAACTGTTTTTT	CASSISETANEKLFF
TRBV28	NA	NA	TRBJ1-2	TGTGCCAGCAGTTCGGGGGTCTCCTATGGCTACACCTTC	CASSSGVSYGYTF
TRBV5-1	once	NA	TRBJ2-2	TGCGCCAGCAGCTTGTCTTGGGGAGGCGACACCGGGGAGCTGTTTTTT	CASSLSWGGDTGELFF
TRBV5-4	NA	NA	TRBJ2-1	TGTGCCAGCAGCCCATCGTTAAGGGGCCCCTATGAGCAGTTCTTC	CASSPSLRGPYEQFF
TRBV5-1	NA	TRBD1	TRBJ1-6	TGCGCCAGCAGCACGACAGGGAATTCACCCCTCCACTTT	CASSTTGNSPLHF
TRBV18	NA	TRBD2	TRBJ2-3	TGTGCCAGCTCACCCGCCGCGACTAGCGGGGCTTTCACAGATACGCAGTATTTT	CASSPAATSGAFTDTQYF
TRBV10-2	few	TRBD2	TRBJ2-7	TGCGCCAGTCGAGGCAGAACGGGACTAGCGGGAGGAAACGAGCAGTACTTC	CASRGRTGLAGGNEQYF
TRBV12-5	NA	TRBD1	TRBJ2-1	TGTGCTAGTGGTCCAGGGGACAGGAGGGTGCAGTTCTTC	CASGPGDRRVQFF
TRBV3-1/TRBV3-2	NA	TRBD2	TRBJ2-1	TGTGCCAGCAGCGAAACAGCGGGAGTTTCCTACAATGAGCAGTTCTTC	CASSETAGVSYNEQFF
TRBV7-9	NA	NA	TRBJ2-5	TGTGCCAGCAGCTTACAGGGGTTCCAGGAGACCCAGTACTTC	CASSLQGFQETQYF
TRBV27	NA	NA	TRBJ1-5	TGTGCCAGCGCCCGACAGGTTCGGCTGCCTTCGGGCAATCAGCCCCAGCATTTT	CASARQVRLPSGNQPQHF
TRBV7-8	NA	NA	TRBJ2-5	TGTGCCAGCAGCTTATACAACAAAGAGACCCAGTACTTC	CASSLYNKETQYF
TRBV24-1	NA	TRBD2	TRBJ2-1	TGTGCCACCAGTGATCCGGGGACTAGCGGGGAAAACAATGAGCAGTTCTTC	CATSDPGTSGENNEQFF
TRBV7-9	NA	TRBD2	TRBJ2-1	TGTGCCAGCAGCCCAAGCGGGAGGGCCGTCTACAATGAGCAGTTCTTC	CASSPSGRAVYNEQFF